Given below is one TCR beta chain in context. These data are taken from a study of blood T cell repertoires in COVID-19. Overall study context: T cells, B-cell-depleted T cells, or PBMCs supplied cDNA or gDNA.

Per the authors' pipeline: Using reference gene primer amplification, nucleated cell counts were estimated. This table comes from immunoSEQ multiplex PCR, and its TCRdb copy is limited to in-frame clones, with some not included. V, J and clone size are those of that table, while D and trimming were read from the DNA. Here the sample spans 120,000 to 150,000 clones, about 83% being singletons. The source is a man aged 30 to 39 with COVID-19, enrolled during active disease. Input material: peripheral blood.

The CDR3: CASTSNRQGGTGELFF. CDR3 in DNA: TGCGCCAGCACCTCAAACCGACAGGGTGGTACCGGGGAGCTGTTTTTT. V usage is TRBV5-1 and J usage is TRBJ2-2, with TRBD1 matching 7 bases. From germline, CDR1 is SGHRS and CDR2 YFSETQ. CDR3 length: 16 amino acids. V gave up 6 bases and J gave up 5 bases; unmatched junction bases: 13. The full variable domain, with the rest looked up from reference TRBV5-1 and TRBJ2-2, is KAGVTQTPRYLIKTRGQQVTLSCSPISGHRSVSWYQQTPGQGLQFLFEYFSETQRNKGNFPGRFSGRQFSNSRSEMNVSTLELGDSALYLCASTSNRQGGTGELFFGEGSRLTVL.